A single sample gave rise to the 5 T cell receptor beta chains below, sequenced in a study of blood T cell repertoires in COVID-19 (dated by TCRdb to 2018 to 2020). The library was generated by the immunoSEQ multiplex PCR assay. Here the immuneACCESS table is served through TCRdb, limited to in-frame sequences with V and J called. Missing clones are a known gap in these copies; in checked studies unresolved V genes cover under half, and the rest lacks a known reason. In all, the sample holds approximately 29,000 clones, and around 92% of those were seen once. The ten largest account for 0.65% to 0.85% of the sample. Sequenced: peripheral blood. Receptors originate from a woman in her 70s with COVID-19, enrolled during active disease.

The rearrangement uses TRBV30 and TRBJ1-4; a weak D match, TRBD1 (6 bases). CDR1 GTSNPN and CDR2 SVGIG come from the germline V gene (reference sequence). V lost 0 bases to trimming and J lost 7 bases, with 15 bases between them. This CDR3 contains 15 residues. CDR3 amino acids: CAWSVRGGASEKLFF. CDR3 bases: TGTGCCTGGAGTGTAAGAGGGGGGGCGAGTGAAAAACTGTTTTTT.

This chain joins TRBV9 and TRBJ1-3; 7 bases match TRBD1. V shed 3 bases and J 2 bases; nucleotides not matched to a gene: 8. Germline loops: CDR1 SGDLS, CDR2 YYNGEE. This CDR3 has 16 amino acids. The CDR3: CASSAPHQGAGNTIYF. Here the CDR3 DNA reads TGTGCCAGCAGCGCCCCCCACCAGGGGGCTGGAAACACCATATATTTT.

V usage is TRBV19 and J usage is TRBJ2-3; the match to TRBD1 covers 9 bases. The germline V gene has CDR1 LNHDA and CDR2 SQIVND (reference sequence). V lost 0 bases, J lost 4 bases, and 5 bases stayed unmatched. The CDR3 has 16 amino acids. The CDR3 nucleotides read TGTGCCAGTAGTATAGATCTTGGGACAGGGTCAGATACGCAGTATTTT. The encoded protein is CASSIDLGTGSDTQYF.

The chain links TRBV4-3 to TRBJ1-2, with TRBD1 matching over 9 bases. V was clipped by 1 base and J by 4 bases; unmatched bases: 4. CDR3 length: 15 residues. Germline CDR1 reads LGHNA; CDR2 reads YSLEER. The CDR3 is CASSQVLGQGYGYTF. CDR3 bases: TGCGCCAGCAGCCAAGTACTGGGACAGGGCTATGGCTACACCTTC.

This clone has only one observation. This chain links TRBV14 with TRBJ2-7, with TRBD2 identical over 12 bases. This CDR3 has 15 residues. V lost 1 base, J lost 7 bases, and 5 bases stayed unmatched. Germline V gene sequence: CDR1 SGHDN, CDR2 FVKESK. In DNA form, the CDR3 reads TGTGCCAGCAGCCAAGGACTAGCGGGAGTCTGGGAGCAGTACTTC. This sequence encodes CASSQGLAGVWEQYF.